The clone carrying this T cell receptor beta chain appeared a single time. As yet, its antigen is unknown. These data are taken from a study of CD8+CD57+ T cells in acquired aplastic anemia. Study-level background: DNA per sorted CD4+ or CD8+ sample ranged about 0.2 to 30 ug, averaging roughly 3.2 ug. Study-wide findings and caveats: Controls did not differ significantly from patients in CD8+ Simpson's diversity. Comparison of patients with controls identified about 27 shared CD8+ CDR3 sequences.

Profiling that covered TCR beta VDJ and CDR3 relied on genomic DNA as its template. A single record per CDR3 protein comes from TCRdb applying MiXCR to the reads. This sample has about 270,000 distinct CDR3 sequences, with 55% to 60% found just once. The germline gives CDR1 SGDLS, CDR2 YYNGEE. CDR3 size: 14 residues. V was clipped by 0 bases and J by 0 bases, with 6 bases between them. This rearrangement joins TRBV9 to TRBJ1-2; D is undetermined. This receptor was identified in a human donor with severe aplastic anemia or a healthy control (not recorded which). The specimen was sorted CD4+, CD8+, or CD8+CD57+ T cells (not recorded which) from PBMCs. CDR3 in DNA: TGTGCCAGCAGCGTAGTGGGCTCTAACTATGGCTACACCTTC. As protein: CASSVVGSNYGYTF.